This TCR beta chain was sequenced in a study of blood T cell repertoires in COVID-19. About the research overall: Material from acute and convalescent COVID-19 was sourced from the United States, Italy and Spain. Nucleic acid was either cDNA or gDNA, and it came from T cells, B-cell-depleted T cells, or PBMCs.

V lost 0 bases to trimming and J lost 6 bases, with 13 bases between them. Germline-derived CDR1 and CDR2 are SGDLS and YYNGEE. The CDR3 has 15 amino acids. Study processing details: How many nucleated cells were present was estimated from reference gene primer amplification. Sequencing was performed with immunoSEQ multiplex PCR; in TCRdb, only in-frame clones are kept and a portion is missing. For V, J and clone size, that table is used; D and trimming come from the DNA. The sample has about 190,000 clones; around 78% are singletons. The sequence was collected from a woman older than 75 with active or convalescent COVID-19. This chain connects TRBV9 to TRBJ1-5, with no clear D. Material for sequencing was peripheral blood. CDR3 DNA sequence: TGTGCCAGCAGCGTAGACCCCGGAAGGAGTCAGCCCCAGCATTTT. As protein: CASSVDPGRSQPQHF.